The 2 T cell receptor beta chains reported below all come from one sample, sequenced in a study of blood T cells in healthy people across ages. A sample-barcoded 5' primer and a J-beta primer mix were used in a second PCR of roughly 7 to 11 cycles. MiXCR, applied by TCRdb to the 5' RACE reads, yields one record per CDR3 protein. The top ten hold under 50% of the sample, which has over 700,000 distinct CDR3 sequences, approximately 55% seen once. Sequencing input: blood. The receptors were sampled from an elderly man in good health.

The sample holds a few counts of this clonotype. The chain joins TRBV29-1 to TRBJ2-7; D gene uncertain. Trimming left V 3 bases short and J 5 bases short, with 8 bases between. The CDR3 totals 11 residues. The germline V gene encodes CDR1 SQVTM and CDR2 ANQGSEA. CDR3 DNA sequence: TGCAGCGTTGATCAGTCTAACGAGCAGTACTTC. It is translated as CSVDQSNEQYF.

The CDR3 loop is CASSATRGPGEKLFF. DNA for the CDR3: TGTGCCAGCAGCGCTACCAGGGGCCCAGGTGAAAAACTGTTTTTT. The chain recombines TRBV7-2 with TRBJ1-4, with D perhaps TRBD1 (6 bases). The CDR3 is made up of 15 amino acids. CDR1 is SGHTA, CDR2 FQGNSA, per germline. V was shortened by 5 bases and J by 7 bases, with 17 bases between the two germline ends.